Reported below is one TCR beta chain. PCR employed 60 Vbeta and 13 Jbeta primers. The data were produced by immunoSEQ multiplex PCR, yet TCRdb's version contains in-frame clones alone and is incomplete. The table shows 200,000 or so clones, with more than 75% occurring only once. This entry is derived from a study of cytomegalovirus exposure and HLA in healthy donors. The CDR3 loop spans 12 amino acids. Per germline, CDR1 LNHDA and CDR2 SQIVND (reference sequence). V was cut by 9 bases and J by 5 bases, with 11 bases left in between. This chain connects TRBV19 to TRBJ2-1; a weak D match, TRBD2 (5 bases). Sample: PBMCs. The sequence was collected from a young man in good health and CMV-seronegative. DNA for the CDR3: TGTGCCAGCGGTGGACTGGACAATGAGCAGTTCTTC. It codes for CASGGLDNEQFF.